This T cell receptor beta chain was sequenced for a study of Graves' ophthalmopathy and Graves' hyperthyroidism (dated by TCRdb to the late 2010s). About the investigation overall: Stable hyperthyroidism was defined as no progression to ophthalmopathy within 18 months of follow-up. TCR beta repertoire signatures were used to distinguish Graves' ophthalmopathy from Graves' hyperthyroidism and to predict progression to ophthalmopathy. In total, 120 to 150 blood samples were TCR-sequenced: around 42 ophthalmopathy, under 85 hyperthyroidism and about 17 hyperthyroidism-to-ophthalmopathy patients. To explore V-J signatures that separate ophthalmopathy from hyperthyroidism, a discovery set of about a hundred patients was enrolled, consisting of about 41 with ophthalmopathy and some 59 with stable hyperthyroidism. An independent validation cohort comprised 18 hyperthyroidism patients and over 15 patients who later progressed from hyperthyroidism to ophthalmopathy. T-cell repertoires of thyroid tissue and blood were compared in six or seven hyperthyroidism patients. After sampling, hyperthyroidism patients received methimazole starting at 30 mg daily, and ophthalmopathy patients received high-dose intravenous methylprednisolone. Study-wide conclusions, independent of this receptor: In validation, the model predicted ophthalmopathy progression with about 70% sensitivity and approximately 78% specificity; about a dozen predicted patients were CT-confirmed with GO in a median of around 6 months. Sample size was not predetermined statistically, and investigators were not blinded to group allocation. In cross-validation, the 13-signature model distinguished ophthalmopathy from stable hyperthyroidism with around 86% sensitivity and approximately 81% specificity, while in the test set the corresponding values were around 79% and 71%. Among expanded thyroid clonotypes with frequency above 0.001, most also showed up in blood, which suggests that blood repertoires may reflect the thyroid immune response.

The CDR3, from cysteine to phenylalanine, totals 16 residues. CDR3 DNA is the only sequence kept; it has 48 bases, read in frame from the first base. Via the germline V gene, CDR1 is LGHNA and CDR2 YNFKEQ. V is cut back by 0 bases and J by 9 bases, with 8 bases in the junction unmatched. For repertoire sequencing, the TCR beta CDR3 regions were amplified from RNA transcripts. The first round of RT-PCR was done with HTBI primers and the Qiagen OneStep RT-PCR kit, and was followed by a second round of multiplex PCR, then size selection and purification. The libraries underwent paired-end sequencing with 100 bp reads on an Illumina HiSeq2000. In the original analysis: SOAPnuke was used to process the reads, removing any read that contained adapters or uncalled bases, had a mean Phred below 15, or lacked an exact match to the constant primer or identifier. COPE v1.2.5 was used to merge the high-quality paired reads. Each unique nucleotide sequence was defined as a clonotype, and clonotypes were aligned to IMGT TRB V, D and J references with MiTCR v1.1. The analysis was limited to V-J combinations with a frequency above 0.0001, which together covered 99% to 99.2% of the repertoires. A TCR clonal expansion and chaos score per V-J combination was defined as the ratio of F50 clonal expansion to chaos observed in the TCRdist matrix. Welch's t-statistics and random forest were used to narrow the features down to about a dozen V-J combinations, which were then fed into a naive Bayes classifier. The similarity between thyroid and blood repertoires was quantified using the Morisita-Horn index. In-frame beta chains were kept once TCRdb had trimmed the public reads at Q25 with fastp and called clones with MiXCR. When rows share a CDR3 protein, they turn into one entry using the most common DNA and genes. TCRdb's processing, not the authors' own work, is the source of the V and J calls. The sample records roughly 600,000 distinct CDR3 sequences, 35% to 45% of which are singletons. Of the sample, roughly 4% is held by the ten largest clones.

This clonotype was seen at least ten times. Its antigen remains unidentified. The input lacks base qualities; no much larger clone sits a single base away. Hyperthyroidism patients were newly diagnosed, were aged 18 to 65 years, and had a disease duration under 2 months. Patients with other autoimmune diseases, uncontrolled infections, pregnancy or lactation were excluded from the study. Clinical symptoms, serum thyroxine, TRAb, thyroid ultrasound and orbital computed tomography were used for diagnosis. Trizol reagent was used to extract the total RNA, and its quality was then checked on an Agilent 2100 Bioanalyzer.

The sample consisted of peripheral blood or thyroid tissue (not recorded which). The TCR originated in an adult man with Graves' hyperthyroidism. This sequence uses TRBV4-2 and TRBJ2-5; TRBD1 aligns with 12 central bases. The encoded CDR3 is CASSQDGTGGTQAQYF. The sequenced DNA: TGTGCCAGCAGCCAAGACGGGACAGGGGGCACTCAAGCCCAGTACTTC.